This T cell receptor beta chain was sequenced for a study of blood T cells in healthy people across ages. CDR1 and CDR2 from the germline V gene are DFQATT and SNEGSKA (reference sequence). V dropped 1 base and J dropped 7; count of bases not matched to a gene: 20. This CDR3 comprises 19 residues. Combining a sample-barcoded 5' primer with a J-beta primer mix, a second PCR ran for roughly 7 to 11 cycles. A template-switch adaptor containing 12 random nucleotides labeled each cDNA molecule. All samples gave at least 3 million CDR3-containing paired-end reads. TCRdb redid the calling of the 5' RACE reads with MiXCR, one entry per CDR3 protein. The table shows roughly 1.9 million distinct CDR3 sequences, with around 42% occurring only once.

Sequenced: blood. V is TRBV20-1 and J is TRBJ2-7; 12 positions match TRBD2. This clonotype originated in a human donor in good health. The CDR3 spells CSARALPRTSGVSGWEQYF. The CDR3, as DNA: TGCAGTGCTAGAGCCCTTCCTAGGACTAGCGGGGTTAGCGGATGGGAGCAGTACTTC.